The 3 T cell receptor beta chains given below trace back to one sample, sequenced in a study of cytomegalovirus exposure and HLA in healthy donors. PCR primers comprised 60 Vbeta and 13 Jbeta primers. The assay was immunoSEQ multiplex PCR, and TCRdb's table has in-frame clones only and misses some. The data contain around 210,000 clones, just under 80% of them seen just once; the ten biggest clones take up about 0.45%. The sample taken for sequencing was PBMCs. Every receptor here comes from a boy under 18 in good health and CMV-seronegative.

The gene calls are TRBV27 and TRBJ2-1; TRBD2 is a possible D gene (5 bases). Trimming removed 1 base from V and 12 bases from J, with 7 bases in between. The CDR3 length is 11 residues. In germline, CDR1 is MNHEY, CDR2 SMNVEV (reference sequence). CDR3 amino acids: CASSLFGLQFF. The CDR3 nucleotides are TGTGCCAGCAGTTTATTCGGACTGCAGTTCTTC.

The chain links TRBV5-4 to TRBJ1-2; D is unresolved. The germline V and J ends were trimmed by 3 bases and 3 bases, with 12 bases remaining between them. The length of the CDR3 is 14 residues. CDR1 is SGHNT, CDR2 YYREEE, per germline (reference sequence). CDR3 loop: CASSSATGDYGYTF. The CDR3 nucleotides read TGTGCCAGCAGCTCAGCTACCGGGGACTATGGCTACACCTTC.

This chain uses TRBV10-2 with TRBJ1-5, with D perhaps TRBD1 (5 bases). V lost 4 bases, J lost 7 bases, and 11 bases lay in between. CDR3 length: 13 amino acids. Germline V CDR1 and CDR2: WSHSY, SAAADI. Here the CDR3 reads CASSGRENQPQHF. In DNA, the CDR3 is TGCGCCAGCAGTGGCAGGGAAAACCAGCCCCAGCATTTT.